This T cell receptor beta chain derives from a study of response to subunit inactivated influenza vaccine. This clonotype has more than one count but fewer than ten. Its antigen is as yet unknown. The study's findings and limits: Only a handful of new T cells, the authors suggested, are recruited with each seasonal influenza vaccination.

TCRdb reprocessed the RT-PCR reads via MiXCR and lists one record per CDR3 protein. This table has about 570,000 distinct CDR3 sequences, about 11% appearing once. These data also formed part of another study, on T cells expressing NK-cell markers. That work states: Production of TCR beta cDNA relied on 5'RACE template switching with UMIs. Researchers got TCR beta repertoires out of sorted CD3+CD56+NKG2C+, CD3+CD56+NKG2C- and CD3+CD56-NKG2C+ T cells. Within several experiments, an anti-gamma-delta TCR antibody kept the sorting limited to alpha-beta TCR T cells. Also leading the CD3+CD56-NKG2C+ fraction in several donors were these clonotypes.

The origin of this receptor is a man aged 50 to 59 who received an inactivated influenza vaccine. This sample comprised PBMCs from blood, obtained on the day of vaccination.

The CDR3 DNA reads as TGTGCCAGCAGCCCGGAGGTCCAAGAGACCCAGTACTTC. Translating it yields CASSPEVQETQYF. The chain uses TRBV7-2 and TRBJ2-5, with a possible D match to TRBD2 (5 bases). Trimming removed 5 bases from V and 1 base from J, with 8 bases in between. The V gene's germline CDR1 is SGHTA and CDR2 FQGNSA. The CDR3 consists of 13 residues. Filled out from reference TRBV7-2 and TRBJ2-5, the complete variable domain reads GAGVSQSPSNKVTEKGKDVELRCDPISGHTALYWYRQSLGQGLEFLIYFQGNSAPDKSGLPSDRFSAERTGGSVSTLTIQRTQQEDSAVYLCASSPEVQETQYFGPGTRLLVL.